The 19 T cell receptor beta chains presented below share a single source sample, sequenced in a study of T cell repertoires in cytomegalovirus infection. The antigens for these receptors are not known. One entry per CDR3 protein, called by TCRdb with MiXCR from the reads. Found here are roughly 51,000 distinct CDR3 sequences, more than 15% of them singletons; the top ten hold about 30%. The sequences come from CD8+ T cells from cultured PBMCs, collected from culture after CMV antigen stimulation. These receptors all come from a human donor in good health (CMV status not recorded). Some clones in this sample may be carry-over from other donors' samples.

The chain combines TRBV6-2 or TRBV6-3 with TRBJ1-1; 9 bases line up with TRBD1. Germline CDR1 MNHEY, CDR2 SVGEGT. After removal of 6 bases from V and 3 bases from J, the junction contained 11 bases not matched to a gene. The CDR3 extends over 16 amino acids. The CDR3 is CASSGQGFGGDTEAFF. Written as DNA, the CDR3 is TGTGCCAGCAGCGGACAGGGGTTCGGTGGGGACACTGAAGCTTTCTTT.

This clonotype has at least ten counts. CDR3 amino acids: CASSPDGTDTQYF. The CDR3 DNA reads as TGTGCCAGCAGCCCGGACGGCACAGATACGCAGTATTTT. The V and J genes are TRBV7-2 and TRBJ2-3; D unresolved. The germline gives CDR1 SGHTA, CDR2 FQGNSA. V gave up 5 bases and J gave up 1 base, with 7 bases separating them. The CDR3 consists of 13 residues.

For this clonotype: No conserved phenylalanine or tryptophan is present at the end of the CDR3, so a read error is the likely explanation. The chain joins TRBV11-2 to TRBJ2-1; D is ambiguous. Germline V gene lookup returns CDR1 SGHAT and CDR2 FQNNGV. The CDR3 loop spans 15 amino acids. V gave up 2 bases and J gave up 5 bases, with 13 bases separating them. The CDR3 loop reads CASSLLTEMHNEQFL. The CDR3 region has the DNA TGTGCCAGCAGCTTACTTACGGAAATGCACAATGAGCAGTTCTTA.

This clonotype was counted a few times. The J gene is TRBJ2-5, the V gene TRBV7-2, with 8 bases aligning to TRBD2. J lost 3 bases, V lost 1 base, and 7 bases had no gene match. This CDR3 is 16 amino acids long. CDR1 SGHTA and CDR2 FQGNSA come from the germline V gene. The CDR3 coding sequence is TGTGCCAGCAGCTTAGGCTTGGGACTAGGGGAAGAGACCCAGTACTTC. It yields the protein CASSLGLGLGEETQYF.

This chain connects TRBV25-1 to TRBJ2-2; 7 bases fit TRBD1. There are 16 residues in the CDR3. Germline CDR1 reads MGHDK; CDR2 reads SYGVNS. V shed 1 base and J 1 base; nucleotides not matched to a gene: 3. Written as DNA, the CDR3 is TGTGCCAGCAGTGAATTTTCAGGGGGGAACACCGGGGAGCTGTTTTTT. Translation gives CASSEFSGGNTGELFF.

This chain links TRBV10-1 with TRBJ2-1, with 9 positions matching TRBD2. CDR1 is WNHNN, CDR2 SYGVQD, per germline (reference sequence). V was pared by 3 bases and J by 6 bases, with 3 bases of the junction left unmatched. This CDR3 spans 14 amino acids. CDR3 residues: CASSEGAGGNEQFF. CDR3 in DNA: TGCGCCAGCAGTGAAGGAGCGGGAGGCAATGAGCAGTTCTTC.

This chain connects TRBV9 to TRBJ2-1, with 14 bases fitting TRBD2. With V trimmed by 4 bases and J by 2 bases, 5 bases remained unmatched. Germline CDR1 is SGDLS and CDR2 is YYNGEE. The CDR3 sequence is 17 residues long. CDR3 nucleotide sequence: TGTGCCAGCAGCTCCCGACTAGCGGGGGGGACCTACAATGAGCAGTTCTTC. Translation gives CASSSRLAGGTYNEQFF.

This clonotype appeared many times. The CDR3 region has the DNA TGTGCCAGCAGCTTAAGTGGGGGGAGCTCCTACGAGCAGTACTTC. Protein sequence: CASSLSGGSSYEQYF. The V call is TRBV7-8, the J call TRBJ2-7; TRBD2 is a possible D gene (6 bases). The CDR3 runs 15 residues. CDR1 and CDR2 from the germline V gene are SGHVS and FQNEAQ. The V end lost 2 bases, the J end lost 0 bases, and 11 bases lay between the germline ends.

The V call is TRBV7-2, the J call TRBJ1-1; D is ambiguous. The CDR3 is 12 amino acids. Germline CDR1 SGHTA, CDR2 FQGNSA. V was shortened by 1 base and J by 9 bases, with 9 bases between the two germline ends. DNA of the CDR3: TGTGCCAGCAGCTTAGGGACGGTGAAAGCTTTCTTT. It is translated as CASSLGTVKAFF.

This clonotype has a handful of counts. The chain combines TRBV6-2 or TRBV6-3 with TRBJ2-1, with no clear D. Trimming pared 2 bases from V and 9 bases from J, leaving 8 bases between. The CDR3 is 12 residues long. Per the germline V gene, CDR1 is MNHEY and CDR2 is SVGEGT. The chain's CDR3 is CASSYLSGEQFF. In DNA, the CDR3 is TGTGCCAGCAGTTACCTGTCGGGTGAGCAGTTCTTC.

The CDR3 loop reads CATSDWDSYEQYF. The CDR3 bases are TGTGCCACCAGTGACTGGGACAGCTACGAGCAGTACTTC. The chain carries TRBV24-1 and TRBJ2-7; TRBD1 matches 7 bases. Germline V gives CDR1 KGHDR, CDR2 SFDVKD. The V gene end was trimmed by 4 bases and the J gene end by 3 bases; junction bases not matched to a gene: 2. There are 13 residues in the CDR3.

The CDR3 sequence is CASSSGRAGNTIYF. The CDR3, as DNA: TGTGCCAGCAGCTCCGGGAGGGCTGGAAACACCATATATTTT. This rearrangement joins TRBV7-6 to TRBJ1-3, with D hard to call. The germline gives CDR1 SGHVS, CDR2 FNYEAQ. The V and J ends lost 4 bases and 2 bases respectively, with 9 bases between them. The CDR3 contains 14 residues.

This sequence joins TRBV30 and TRBJ2-7; 7 bases are a match to TRBD2. The germline CDR1 and CDR2 sequences are GTSNPN and SVGIG (reference sequence). The CDR3 is 15 amino acids. V lost 3 bases to trimming and J lost 4 bases; unmatched junction nucleotides: 12. The CDR3 spells CAWSGMRAGFYEQYF. The CDR3 DNA follows: TGTGCCTGGAGCGGCATGCGAGCGGGGTTTTACGAGCAGTACTTC. Full variable domain (remainder filled in from reference TRBV30 and TRBJ2-7): SQTIHQWPATLVQPVGSPLSLECTVEGTSNPNLYWYRQAAGRGLQLLFYSVGIGQISSEVPQNLSASRPQDRQFILSSKKLLLSDSGFYLCAWSGMRAGFYEQYFGPGTRLTVT.

This rearrangement joins TRBV6-2 or TRBV6-3 to TRBJ2-4, with D unresolved. From germline, CDR1 is MNHEY and CDR2 SVGEGT. V lost 2 bases to trimming and J lost 0 bases, with 2 bases between them. The CDR3 is 13 residues long. The CDR3 DNA sequence: TGTGCCAGCAGTTACGGAGCCAAAAACATTCAGTACTTC. Amino acids: CASSYGAKNIQYF.

V gene TRBV7-2 combines with J gene TRBJ2-2; D unclear. Germline-derived CDR1 and CDR2 are SGHTA and FQGNSA. The CDR3 totals 14 residues. Trimming left V 5 bases short and J 4 bases short, with 11 bases between. CDR3 residues: CASSVGPSTGELFF. In DNA, the CDR3 is TGTGCCAGCAGCGTAGGACCGTCCACCGGGGAGCTGTTTTTT.

This clonotype occurred a few times. The chain couples TRBV11-2 to TRBJ2-1, with TRBD2 as a possible D gene (7 bases). The germline gives CDR1 SGHAT, CDR2 FQNNGV. This CDR3 region has 16 residues. V was cut by 3 bases and J by 4 bases, with 16 bases left in between. CDR3 protein: CASSLGRGAGYNEQFF. CDR3 DNA: TGTGCCAGCAGCTTGGGCCGGGGGGCCGGGTACAATGAGCAGTTCTTC.

The V and J genes are TRBV7-9 and TRBJ2-5; 7 nucleotides line up with TRBD1. The CDR3 runs 14 residues. CDR1 SEHNR and CDR2 FQNEAQ come from the germline V gene (reference sequence). With 5 bases clipped from V and 0 bases from J, the junction kept 3 bases outside the gene matches. CDR3 sequence: CASSPTGYQETQYF. The CDR3 bases are TGTGCCAGCAGCCCGACAGGGTACCAAGAGACCCAGTACTTC.

This clonotype was counted a few times. The gene calls are TRBV28 and TRBJ1-5, with D tentatively TRBD1 (6 bases). CDR3 size: 17 residues. Germline V gives CDR1 MDHEN, CDR2 SYDVKM. V was cut by 1 base and J by 0 bases, with 13 bases left in between. The CDR3 protein is CASSLSRGGYSNQPQHF. The CDR3 nucleotides read TGTGCCAGCAGTTTATCTCGAGGGGGTTATAGCAATCAGCCCCAGCATTTT.

V and J are TRBV7-9 and TRBJ1-1; D unresolved. V lost 5 bases and J 8 bases, leaving 12 bases between the germline ends. CDR3 length: 12 amino acids. Germline CDR1 is SEHNR and CDR2 is FQNEAQ (reference sequence). CDR3 DNA: TGTGCCAGCAGCCCTATGGGCGGCGAAGCTTTCTTT. It encodes CASSPMGGEAFF.